The next 13 T cell receptor beta chains were all read from a single sample in a study of shared clonotypes between healthy human individuals. Sequencing was performed with immunoSEQ multiplex PCR; in TCRdb, only in-frame clones are kept and a portion is missing. This table has about 1 million clones, around 74% appearing once. The sample comprised memory CD4+ T cells sorted from blood. Regarding subset: CD45RA-negative fraction. Every receptor here comes from a man aged 18 to 35 in good health.

In regard to this clone: This CDR3 is also generated by other DNA sequences in the sample. The J gene is TRBJ1-1, the V gene TRBV7-9, with a tentative D call TRBD1 (5 bases). CDR3 length: 14 amino acids. V dropped 0 bases and J dropped 0 bases, with 5 bases sitting between them. Germline CDR1 SEHNR, CDR2 FQNEAQ (reference sequence). The CDR3 region is CASSLAGVNTEAFF. In DNA form, the CDR3 reads TGTGCCAGCAGCTTAGCAGGGGTGAACACTGAAGCTTTCTTT.

This chain uses TRBV6-6 with TRBJ1-2; D perhaps matches TRBD1 (5 bases). Germline V lookup: CDR1 MNHNY, CDR2 SVGAGI (reference sequence). The CDR3 contains 13 residues. V was trimmed by 6 bases and J by 3 bases, leaving 11 bases between them. The CDR3 nucleotides are TGTGCCAGCAGCCCGGTGGGGGACTATGGCTACACCTTC. This codes for CASSPVGDYGYTF.

Comment on this clone: A much bigger clone sits one base away, suggesting this may be a read error. The CDR3 sequence: CASSFTGAQETQYF. CDR3 DNA sequence: TGTGCCAGCAGCTTTACAGGGGCCCAAGAGACCCAGTACTTC. This rearrangement joins TRBV5-6 to TRBJ2-5, with 7 bases fitting TRBD1. The CDR3 is 14 residues long. The V gene end was trimmed by 2 bases and the J gene end by 1 base; junction bases not matched to a gene: 2. Germline values: CDR1 SGHDT, CDR2 YYEEEE.

The CDR3 region has the DNA TGTGCCAGCTCACCAACTAGCGGTTCACTTGGAGATACGCAGTATTTT. Protein product: CASSPTSGSLGDTQYF. The chain employs TRBV18 and TRBJ2-3, with 8 positions matching TRBD2. The CDR3 sequence is 16 residues long. Germline CDR1 is KGHSH and CDR2 is LQKENI. Trimming took 2 bases from V and 5 from J; bases not matched to a gene: 9. The full variable domain, completed using reference TRBV18 and TRBJ2-3, is NAGVMQNPRHLVRRRGQEARLRCSPMKGHSHVYWYRQLPEEGLKFMVYLQKENIIDESGMPKERFSAEFPKEGPSILRIQQVVRGDSAAYFCASSPTSGSLGDTQYFGPGTRLTVL.

The chain joins TRBV27 to TRBJ2-5, with D tentatively TRBD1 or TRBD2 (5 bases each). TRBJ2-7 explains the end of the DNA better; the J call may be wrong. CDR3 length equals 12 residues. Germline CDR1 is MNHEY and CDR2 is SMNVEV (reference sequence). The CDR3 here is CAIRDGLYEQYF. CDR3 bases: TGTGCCATCCGGGACGGGCTCTACGAGCAGTACTTC.

For the CDR3, the DNA is TGTGCCAGCAGTGCAGGTACCGGGGGCTACGAGCAGTACTTC. As protein: CASSAGTGGYEQYF. The gene calls are TRBV2 and TRBJ2-7; D possibly corresponds to TRBD2 (6 bases). Trimming removed 4 bases from V and 3 bases from J, with 13 bases in between. The CDR3 runs 14 residues. Germline CDR1 reads SNHLY; CDR2 reads FYNNEI. The full variable domain, completed using reference TRBV2 and TRBJ2-7, is EPEVTQTPSHQVTQMGQEVILRCVPISNHLYFYWYRQILGQKVEFLVSFYNNEISEKSEIFDDQFSVERPDGSNFTLKIRSTKLEDSAMYFCASSAGTGGYEQYFGPGTRLTVT.

This clone showed up just a few times. The V call is TRBV27, the J call TRBJ2-2; 11 nucleotides align to TRBD2. Per germline, CDR1 MNHEY and CDR2 SMNVEV (reference sequence). The CDR3 runs to 16 residues. V shed 5 bases and J 6 bases; nucleotides not matched to a gene: 8. The CDR3 DNA sequence: TGTGCCAGCAGTCCCCGGGGTAGCGGGAGGGCCGGGGAGCTGTTTTTT. Translated: CASSPRGSGRAGELFF.

The chain has TRBV11-2 and TRBJ1-3, with TRBD1 identical over 8 bases. Germline trimming cut 5 bases from V and 0 bases from J; bases unmatched to any gene: 6. The CDR3 extends over 16 amino acids. CDR1 is SGHAT and CDR2 is FQNNGV in the germline V gene. The CDR3 DNA reads TGTGCCAGCAGCGTGGGACAGGCCGACTCTGGAAACACCATATATTTT. This sequence encodes CASSVGQADSGNTIYF.

The V and J genes are TRBV27 and TRBJ2-4; a possible D gene is TRBD2 (6 bases). V was cut by 2 bases and J by 3 bases, with 11 bases left in between. CDR1 and CDR2 (germline): MNHEY, SMNVEV (reference sequence). The CDR3 is made up of 15 amino acids. This CDR3 reads CASSLAGFGKNIQYF. The CDR3 nucleotides read TGTGCCAGCAGTTTAGCGGGATTCGGCAAAAACATTCAGTACTTC.

The J gene is TRBJ1-6, the V gene TRBV21-1; the table's D call of TRBD1 was not tested on the DNA. TRBV21-1 is an annotated pseudogene. This CDR3 comprises 15 residues. The CDR3: CASSSPTGSDSPLHF. CDR3 sequence (DNA): TGTGCCAGCAGCTCCCCGACAGGGAGTGACTCACCCCTCCACTTT.

This chain links TRBV2 with TRBJ1-1, with a tentative D call TRBD1 (6 bases). The V end lost 6 bases, the J end lost 1 base, and 15 bases lay between the germline ends. The CDR3 covers 15 residues. Germline V CDR1 and CDR2: SNHLY, FYNNEI. The CDR3 here is CASRGPTGPNTEAFF. CDR3 sequence (DNA): TGTGCCAGCAGGGGGCCAACAGGGCCGAACACTGAAGCTTTCTTT.

The V call is TRBV19, the J call TRBJ1-5; 7 nucleotides match TRBD1. The CDR3 length is 14 residues. The germline CDR1 and CDR2 sequences are LNHDA and SQIVND (reference sequence). The V gene end was trimmed by 7 bases and the J gene end by 6 bases; junction bases not matched to a gene: 9. The CDR3 DNA reads TGTGCCAGTAAGCGAGACAGGGTAGGTCAGCCCCAGCATTTT. Its translation is CASKRDRVGQPQHF.

The chain combines TRBV6-1 with TRBJ1-4; D gene unclear. Germline V gene lookup returns CDR1 MNHNS and CDR2 SASEGT. The CDR3 is 13 residues long. V lost 6 bases and J lost 0, with 5 bases in between. CDR3 coding DNA: TGTGCCAGCAGATTTGCAACTAATGAAAAACTGTTTTTT. It codes for CASRFATNEKLFF.